This T cell receptor beta chain was obtained from a study of T cell repertoires in cytomegalovirus infection. Study-level information: Public TCR beta signatures provided an indication of both CMV infection and a matching HLA type.

Study-wide findings and caveats: Summed public TCR beta family frequency identified CMV carriers bearing the relevant HLA. HLA-C-restricted, CMV-specific TCR beta clonotypes were dominant ex vivo.

V lost 6 bases to trimming and J lost 3 bases, with 15 bases between them. Germline V CDR1 and CDR2: MNHNS, SASEGT. This CDR3 spans 15 amino acids. TCRdb passed the reads through MiXCR, listing each CDR3 protein once. The sample contains 500,000 to 600,000 distinct CDR3 sequences, approximately 17% of which appear only once. To note about this clonotype: The target antigen is unknown.

The chain employs TRBV6-1 and TRBJ2-1, with TRBD1 as a possible D gene (6 bases). The sequence derives from a human donor in good health (CMV status not recorded). Some clones in this sample may be carry-over from other donors' samples. Material for sequencing was CD8+ T cells from PBMCs. CDR3: CASRLQGTGYNEQFF. The CDR3 nucleotides are TGTGCCAGCAGGCTACAGGGAACGGGCTACAATGAGCAGTTCTTC.